This TCR beta chain was profiled in a study of cytomegalovirus exposure and HLA in healthy donors. Findings and limits, study-wide: Some segments of the V type, notably TRBV6-2 and TRBV6-3, were excluded as indistinguishable. When analyzed later, a missense DCLRE1C variant was found to be linked to TCR beta V- and J-gene trimming. About 87% or about 30% of the time was how often most TCR beta V segments were productive, according to an earlier analysis.

CDR1 and CDR2 (germline): SGHRS, YFSETQ. Trimming took 2 bases from V and 2 from J; bases not matched to a gene: 11. This CDR3 is 17 amino acids long. Notes on this clone: Its target is not known.

Vbeta (60) and Jbeta (13) primers were used in the PCR. Data came from immunoSEQ multiplex PCR; TCRdb stores just in-frame clones and leaves some out. The profile shows about 130,000 clones, around 75% of them singletons. What was sequenced was PBMCs. This clonotype originated in a man between 40 and 49 years old in good health and CMV-seronegative. This sequence joins TRBV5-1 and TRBJ2-5, with 8 bases that match TRBD1. For the CDR3, the DNA is TGCGCCAGCAGCTTACAGGGGGGAGTCGGGGGTCAAGAGACCCAGTACTTC. Its protein is CASSLQGGVGGQETQYF.